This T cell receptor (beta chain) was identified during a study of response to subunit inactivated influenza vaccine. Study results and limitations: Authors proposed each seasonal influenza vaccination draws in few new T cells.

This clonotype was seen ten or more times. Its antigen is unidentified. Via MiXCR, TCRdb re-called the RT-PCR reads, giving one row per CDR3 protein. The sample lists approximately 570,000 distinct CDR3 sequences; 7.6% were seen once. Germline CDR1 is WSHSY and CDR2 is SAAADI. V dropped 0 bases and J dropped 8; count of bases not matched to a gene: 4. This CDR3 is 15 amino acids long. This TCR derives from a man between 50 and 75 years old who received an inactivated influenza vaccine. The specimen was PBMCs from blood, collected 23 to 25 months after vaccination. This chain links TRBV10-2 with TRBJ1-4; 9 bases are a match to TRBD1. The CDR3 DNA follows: TGCGCCAGCAGTGAGTCCGGGACAGGGACCGAAAAACTGTTTTTT. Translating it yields CASSESGTGTEKLFF.